A single sample gave rise to the 20 T cell receptor beta chains below, sequenced in a study of response to subunit inactivated influenza vaccine. TCRdb re-analysed the RT-PCR reads in MiXCR, keeping a single row per CDR3 protein. The sample includes just under 550,000 distinct CDR3 sequences, 20% to 25% of them seen just once. The sample also formed part of further work on T cells expressing NK-cell markers. From that report: Generation of TCR beta cDNA was performed by 5'RACE template switching incorporating UMIs.

Material: CD4+ T cells sorted from PBMCs, obtained about 11 days after vaccination. These receptor sequences come from a man aged 45-65 years who received an inactivated influenza vaccine.

The chain links TRBV5-1 to TRBJ2-2, with D perhaps matching TRBD2 (6 bases). CDR3 length: 17 amino acids. V shed 0 bases and J shed 0 bases, with 12 bases lying between them. Germline V gene sequence: CDR1 SGHRS, CDR2 YFSETQ. The CDR3 nucleotides are TGCGCCAGCAGCTTGGGTATTGGGGGGACGAACACCGGGGAGCTGTTTTTT. Its protein is CASSLGIGGTNTGELFF. The full variable domain, in which reference TRBV5-1 and TRBJ2-2 provide the parts outside the CDR3, is KAGVTQTPRYLIKTRGQQVTLSCSPISGHRSVSWYQQTPGQGLQFLFEYFSETQRNKGNFPGRFSGRQFSNSRSEMNVSTLELGDSALYLCASSLGIGGTNTGELFFGEGSRLTVL.

The CDR3, as DNA: TGTGCCAGCAGCTCGACAGTCCTGGGCAATCAGCCCCAGCATTTT. Translated: CASSSTVLGNQPQHF. V is TRBV7-2 and J is TRBJ1-5; maybe TRBD1 (5 bases). V shed 4 bases and J shed 2 bases, with 12 bases lying between them. The germline V gene has CDR1 SGHTA and CDR2 FQGNSA. The CDR3 covers 15 residues.

The chain employs TRBV10-3 and TRBJ1-4; 8 positions match TRBD1. The CDR3 has 17 residues. The V segment lost 10 bases and the J segment 3 bases; nucleotides outside the gene matches: 16. Germline values: CDR1 ENHRY, CDR2 SYGVKD. The CDR3 DNA reads as TGTGCCACCAAACAAGGGACAGGATCCGGGGCTAATGAAAAACTGTTTTTT. This sequence encodes CATKQGTGSGANEKLFF.

This sequence joins TRBV10-2 and TRBJ2-7, with D possibly TRBD1 on 5 matching bases. The germline gives CDR1 WSHSY, CDR2 SAAADI. This CDR3 is built from 12 residues. The ends were cut back, 8 bases at V and 6 bases at J, with 14 bases in the middle. The chain's CDR3 is CASGQGQVEQYF. The CDR3 region has the DNA TGCGCCAGCGGGCAGGGTCAAGTCGAGCAGTACTTC.

This clonotype was seen more than once but under ten times. The rearrangement uses TRBV6-1 and TRBJ1-2, with D tentatively TRBD1 (6 bases). The V gene lost 6 bases and the J gene lost 8 bases, with 19 bases spanning the gap. The CDR3 extends over 14 amino acids. Germline CDR1 reads MNHNS; CDR2 reads SASEGT. CDR3 coding DNA: TGTGCCAGCAGGGAGGGGGGAGTGACTGGGGGCTACACCTTC. Residues: CASREGGVTGGYTF.

The chain uses TRBV7-2 and TRBJ2-7; 10 nucleotides match TRBD2. With 3 bases clipped from V and 11 bases from J, the junction kept 10 bases outside the gene matches. The CDR3 length is 14 residues. CDR1 is SGHTA and CDR2 is FQGNSA in the germline V gene. CDR3 DNA sequence: TGTGCCAGCAGCTTCATGGCACTAGCGGGGCTCAAGTACTTC. Translating it yields CASSFMALAGLKYF.

In its sample, this clonotype was seen many times. The V call is TRBV12-3 or TRBV12-4, the J call TRBJ1-5, with D unclear. The CDR3 loop spans 12 amino acids. Trimming removed 3 bases at V and 3 bases at J, with 3 bases between. DNA of the CDR3: TGTGCCAGCAGTTTTCTCAATCAGCCCCAGCATTTT. Translated: CASSFLNQPQHF.

This chain connects TRBV4-2 to TRBJ1-1, with D tentatively TRBD1 (6 bases). CDR1 LGHNA and CDR2 YNFKEQ come from the germline V gene. The CDR3 covers 15 residues. V lost 1 base and J 4 bases, leaving 13 bases between the germline ends. The CDR3 loop reads CASSQARGLGTEAFF. DNA of the CDR3: TGTGCCAGCAGCCAAGCTAGGGGGTTAGGCACTGAAGCTTTCTTT.

This clonotype was picked up a small number of times. V gene TRBV24-1 combines with J gene TRBJ2-3; the D is unclear. The CDR3 loop spans 14 amino acids. V was cut by 8 bases and J by 5 bases, with 16 bases left in between. The germline CDR1 and CDR2 sequences are KGHDR and SFDVKD. This CDR3 is CATMAWGGVDTQYF. The CDR3 nucleotides read TGTGCCACCATGGCCTGGGGTGGGGTAGATACGCAGTATTTT.

This chain connects TRBV7-2 to TRBJ1-2, with TRBD1 matching over 7 bases. Germline loops: CDR1 SGHTA, CDR2 FQGNSA. J lost 4 bases, V lost 2 bases, and 7 bases had no gene match. This CDR3 spans 15 amino acids. The CDR3 is CASSLSDRVVYGYTF. CDR3 nucleotide sequence: TGTGCCAGCAGCTTATCAGACAGGGTTGTCTATGGCTACACCTTC.

The CDR3 DNA follows: TGCGCCAGCAGCTTGGCTCTGGGGGGTCGAGGCTACACCTTC. It is translated as CASSLALGGRGYTF. This chain joins TRBV5-1 and TRBJ1-2; a possible D gene is TRBD1 (5 bases). V lost 0 bases and J lost 8, with 14 bases in between. This CDR3 has 14 amino acids. CDR1 is SGHRS and CDR2 is YFSETQ in the germline V gene.

In its sample, this clonotype was seen many times. V gene TRBV29-1 combines with J gene TRBJ2-7; 12 bases line up with TRBD1. In germline, CDR1 is SQVTM, CDR2 ANQGSEA. This CDR3 comprises 13 residues. Trimming at V came to 5 bases and at J to 5 bases, leaving 4 bases not matched to a gene. In DNA, the CDR3 is TGCAGCGTTCGGGACAGGGGGCAGAACGAGCAGTACTTC. Its protein product is CSVRDRGQNEQYF.

This clonotype has at least ten counts. V gene TRBV5-1 combines with J gene TRBJ2-2; tentatively, D is TRBD2 (6 bases). Germline lookup yields CDR1 SGHRS and CDR2 YFSETQ. The CDR3 covers 15 residues. Trimming removed 6 bases at V and 6 bases at J, with 18 bases between. CDR3 amino acids: CASIKDGGAPGELFF. The DNA of the CDR3 is TGCGCCAGCATAAAGGATGGCGGGGCCCCCGGGGAGCTGTTTTTT.

This clonotype has just a few counts. CDR3 DNA: TGTGCCAGCAGTCCATTACAGGGCCTGAATCAGCCCCAGCATTTT. Translated: CASSPLQGLNQPQHF. The chain couples TRBV27 to TRBJ1-5; maybe TRBD1 (6 bases). Per the germline V gene, CDR1 is MNHEY and CDR2 is SMNVEV (reference sequence). The CDR3 runs 15 residues. Trimming took 5 bases from V and 4 from J, leaving 15 bases between them.

The V call is TRBV10-3, the J call TRBJ2-1; 7 positions match TRBD2. Germline CDR1 is ENHRY and CDR2 is SYGVKD. The junction had 5 bases not matched to a gene; V was cut back by 6 bases and J by 0 bases. The CDR3 runs 15 residues. CDR3 sequence reads: CAIREGGGSYNEQFF. The CDR3 bases are TGTGCCATCAGAGAGGGCGGGGGCTCCTACAATGAGCAGTTCTTC.

This chain joins TRBV7-9 and TRBJ1-4; D ambiguous. CDR3 length: 15 residues. Germline CDR1 SEHNR, CDR2 FQNEAQ (reference sequence). Deletions cut 2 bases from V and 7 bases from J, with 14 bases between. The CDR3: CASSLSLRGIEKLFF. Written as DNA, the CDR3 is TGTGCCAGCAGCTTATCCCTTCGTGGGATTGAAAAACTGTTTTTT.

The chain recombines TRBV20-1 with TRBJ1-5; a weak D match, TRBD1 (5 bases). Between the trimmed V and J ends, which lost 5 bases and 9 bases, there was a span of 17 bases. This CDR3 spans 13 amino acids. Germline CDR1 DFQATT, CDR2 SNEGSKA (reference sequence). As DNA, the CDR3 is TGCAGTGCTTGGGACGGGTCAGGTCGGCCCCAGCATTTT. As protein: CSAWDGSGRPQHF.

The chain couples TRBV7-2 to TRBJ2-3, with no clear D. The CDR3 length is 16 residues. V lost 6 bases to trimming and J lost 2 bases, with 18 bases between them. Germline lookup yields CDR1 SGHTA and CDR2 FQGNSA. The CDR3 sequence: CASRPRATSYTDTQYF. The CDR3 region has the DNA TGTGCCAGCAGGCCCCGGGCCACGTCGTACACAGATACGCAGTATTTT.

The rearrangement joins TRBV20-1 to TRBJ2-2; 9 bases map to TRBD2. Germline-derived CDR1 and CDR2 are DFQATT and SNEGSKA (reference sequence). V shed 1 base, J shed 9 bases, and the junction held 12 bases outside the gene matches. CDR3 length: 16 amino acids. The CDR3 is CSARATISGGRRELFF. In DNA form, the CDR3 reads TGCAGTGCTAGAGCCACGATAAGCGGGGGGAGACGGGAGCTGTTTTTT.

The gene calls are TRBV16 and TRBJ1-5; D may be TRBD1 (5 bases). The V and J ends lost 7 bases and 9 bases respectively, with 16 bases between them. Germline V gene lookup returns CDR1 KGHSY and CDR2 FQNENV. The CDR3 is 13 residues long. The CDR3 sequence: CASNPTVSGPQHF. In nucleotides, the CDR3 is TGTGCCAGCAACCCGACAGTGTCCGGGCCCCAGCATTTT.